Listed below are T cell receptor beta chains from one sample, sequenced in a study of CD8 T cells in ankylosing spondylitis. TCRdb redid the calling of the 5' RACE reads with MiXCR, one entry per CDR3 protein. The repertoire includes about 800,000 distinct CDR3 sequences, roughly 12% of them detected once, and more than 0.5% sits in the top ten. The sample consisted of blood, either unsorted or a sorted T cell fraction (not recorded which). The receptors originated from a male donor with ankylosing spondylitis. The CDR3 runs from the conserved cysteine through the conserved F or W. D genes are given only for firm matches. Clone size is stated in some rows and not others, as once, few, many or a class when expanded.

CASSNRPGTDTQYF TGTGCCAGCAGTAACAGACCAGGGACAGATACGCAGTATTTT TRBV28 NA TRBJ2-3 few
CASSKRQNTEAFF TGTGCCAGCAGCAAAAGACAGAACACTGAAGCTTTCTTT TRBV6-1 NA TRBJ1-1 few
CASSLGLAGRTTTYNEQFF TGTGCCAGCAGCTTAGGTCTCGCGGGTCGTACTACGACTTACAATGAGCAGTTCTTC TRBV11-1 NA TRBJ2-1 few
CASSHRTGMNTEAFF TGCGCCAGCAGCCATCGGACAGGTATGAACACTGAAGCTTTCTTT TRBV4-3 TRBD1 TRBJ1-1 once
CASSLKGPNSYEQYF TGTGCCAGCAGTTTAAAGGGGCCAAACTCCTACGAGCAGTACTTC TRBV27 NA TRBJ2-7 few
CASRGIPSSYEQYF TGTGCCAGCAGAGGGATCCCGAGCTCCTACGAGCAGTACTTC TRBV6-1 NA TRBJ2-7 NA
CAISRARMGYEQYF TGTGCCATCAGTCGGGCCCGAATGGGATACGAGCAGTACTTC TRBV10-3 NA TRBJ2-7 NA
CASSQDGLGSLAGADYEQYF TGCGCCAGCAGCCAAGACGGCCTGGGATCACTAGCGGGAGCGGATTACGAGCAGTACTTC TRBV4-3 TRBD2 TRBJ2-7 NA
CASSLTRSGELFF TGTGCCAGCAGCTTAACGCGGTCCGGGGAGCTGTTTTTT TRBV11-2 NA TRBJ2-2 few
CASSFWDRRYEQYF TGTGCCAGCAGTTTTTGGGACAGGCGCTACGAGCAGTACTTC TRBV12-3/TRBV12-4 TRBD1 TRBJ2-7 few
CASSGPHVGNEQFF TGTGCCAGCAGTGGACCCCATGTGGGGAATGAGCAGTTCTTC TRBV28 NA TRBJ2-1 few
CASSSPKQGSNEQYF TGCGCCAGCAGCTCGCCAAAACAGGGTAGTAACGAGCAGTACTTC TRBV5-1 NA TRBJ2-7 few
CASSSASAGSYNEQFF TGCGCCAGCAGCTCGGCTAGCGCTGGCTCCTACAATGAGCAGTTCTTC TRBV5-1 NA TRBJ2-1 NA
CASSLGVMGNQPQHF TGTGCCAGCAGCTTAGGGGTGATGGGCAATCAGCCCCAGCATTTT TRBV7-6 NA TRBJ1-5 NA
CAIRRTGITEAFF TGTGCCATCAGACGGACAGGGATCACTGAAGCTTTCTTT TRBV10-3 TRBD1 TRBJ1-1 NA
CASSLGDRGHNEQFF TGCGCCAGCAGCTTGGGGGACAGGGGCCACAATGAGCAGTTCTTC TRBV5-1 TRBD1 TRBJ2-1 few
CASSLALAEPTDTQYF TGTGCCAGCAGCTTAGCGTTAGCGGAACCCACAGATACGCAGTATTTT TRBV7-9 NA TRBJ2-3 NA
CASSQVNGVPGELFF TGTGCCAGCAGCCAGGTCAACGGGGTCCCCGGGGAGCTGTTTTTT TRBV14 NA TRBJ2-2 few
CASSFKRGYYYEQYF TGTGCCAGCAGCTTTAAGCGGGGGTACTACTACGAGCAGTACTTC TRBV7-8 TRBD2 TRBJ2-7 few
CASSPARAPDEQFF TGTGCCAGCAGTCCCGCCCGGGCTCCAGATGAGCAGTTCTTC TRBV28 NA TRBJ2-1 few
CASSSRSGLAGNTDTQYF TGTGCCAGCAGTTCCCGTAGTGGACTAGCGGGGAACACAGATACGCAGTATTTT TRBV12-3/TRBV12-4 TRBD2 TRBJ2-3 many
CASSMGSRAVHYGYTF TGTGCCAGCAGTATGGGGAGTCGGGCCGTACACTATGGCTACACCTTC TRBV12-3/TRBV12-4 NA TRBJ1-2 NA
CASSLERGGRNTEAFF TGTGCCAGCAGCTTGGAGCGTGGGGGGCGGAACACTGAAGCTTTCTTT TRBV5-5 NA TRBJ1-1 few
CASSEGMGRSYGYTF TGTGCCAGCAGCGAGGGGATGGGGAGGAGCTATGGCTACACCTTC TRBV9 NA TRBJ1-2 few
CASSQDLRGQGSYEQYF TGCGCCAGCAGCCAAGACCTAAGGGGCCAGGGCTCCTACGAGCAGTACTTC TRBV4-3 NA TRBJ2-7 NA
CASSDNQGAGDYGYTF TGCGCCAGCAGCGATAATCAGGGGGCTGGAGACTATGGCTACACCTTC TRBV5-1 TRBD1 TRBJ1-2 NA
CAIRTRTADNNEQFF TGTGCCATCAGAACCCGGACAGCGGATAACAATGAGCAGTTCTTC TRBV10-3 NA TRBJ2-1 NA
CASSPYSGVIDTQYF TGTGCCAGCAGCCCGTATTCAGGGGTTATAGATACGCAGTATTTT TRBV27 NA TRBJ2-3 few
CASSLFSTDTQYF TGTGCCAGCAGTTTATTTAGCACGGATACGCAGTATTTT TRBV28 NA TRBJ2-3 few
CASSIANEVKFF TGTGCCAGCAGTATTGCCAACGAAGTTAAGTTCTTC TRBV28 NA TRBJ2-1 NA
CASCSLMNTEAFF TGCGCCAGCTGCTCCCTGATGAACACTGAAGCTTTCTTT TRBV5-1 NA TRBJ1-1 few
CASSLQGIATGELFF TGTGCCAGCAGCTTACAGGGAATAGCGACCGGGGAGCTGTTTTTT TRBV7-3 NA TRBJ2-2 NA
CASSQIAGERFSYNEQFF TGCGCCAGCAGCCAGATAGCGGGGGAGCGTTTTTCCTACAATGAGCAGTTCTTC TRBV4-1 TRBD2 TRBJ2-1 few
CASSLGLAGAGGDTQYF TGTGCCAGCAGTCTCGGACTAGCGGGGGCCGGGGGAGATACGCAGTATTTT TRBV12-3/TRBV12-4 TRBD2 TRBJ2-3 many
CASSVRGRTYEQYF TGTGCCAGCAGTGTAAGGGGACGGACCTACGAGCAGTACTTC TRBV6-1 NA TRBJ2-7 NA
CASSYSKSGGSLKQFF TGTGCCAGCAGTTACTCGAAGAGCGGGGGGAGTCTCAAGCAGTTCTTC TRBV6-5 TRBD2 TRBJ2-1 NA
CSARDRGQGHEQYF TGCAGTGCTAGAGATCGGGGACAGGGCCACGAGCAGTACTTC TRBV20-1 TRBD1 TRBJ2-7 once
CASSFSGGGHYEQYF TGTGCCAGCAGCTTTAGCGGGGGAGGGCACTACGAGCAGTACTTC TRBV7-2 TRBD2 TRBJ2-7 few
CASSDGGASSNTGELFF TGTGCCAGCAGTGACGGGGGGGCGAGCTCGAACACCGGGGAGCTGTTTTTT TRBV6-4 NA TRBJ2-2 few
CASSLGASRGYEQYF TGTGCCAGCAGCTTAGGGGCTAGCCGGGGATACGAGCAGTACTTC TRBV7-2 NA TRBJ2-7 many
CASSYVHDGTSGRPLYNEQFF TGTGCCAGCAGTTACGTCCACGACGGGACTAGCGGGAGACCCCTCTACAATGAGCAGTTCTTC TRBV6-2/TRBV6-3 TRBD2 TRBJ2-1 NA
CASSLAWNSYEQYF TGTGCCAGCAGCTTAGCGTGGAACTCCTACGAGCAGTACTTC TRBV7-2 NA TRBJ2-7 many
CSAGKTGTDTQYF TGCAGTGCTGGAAAAACGGGCACAGATACGCAGTATTTT TRBV20-1 NA TRBJ2-3 many
CASSQTSGGEFF TGTGCCAGCAGCCAGACTAGCGGGGGGGAGTTCTTC TRBV3-1 TRBD2 TRBJ2-1 NA
CASSPGYYNEQFF TGTGCCAGCAGCCCCGGGTACTACAATGAGCAGTTCTTC TRBV6-1 NA TRBJ2-1 NA
CASSLKGAQDRSGANVLTF TGTGCCAGCAGCTTAAAAGGGGCGCAGGATAGATCTGGGGCCAACGTCCTGACTTTC TRBV7-3 NA TRBJ2-6 NA
CASSPRVNPSGNTIYF TGTGCCAGCAGCCCGCGGGTTAACCCCTCTGGAAACACCATATATTTT TRBV9 NA TRBJ1-3 few
CSASEGTGVNIQYF TGCAGTGCTAGCGAAGGGACAGGGGTCAACATTCAGTACTTC TRBV20-1 TRBD1 TRBJ2-4 many
CSAWTGRENAIYF TGCAGTGCTTGGACAGGGCGAGAAAACGCCATATATTTT TRBV20-1 TRBD1 TRBJ1-3 NA
CASSSKLGPYEQYF TGCGCCAGCAGCTCAAAACTCGGGCCTTACGAGCAGTACTTC TRBV4-3 NA TRBJ2-7 few
CSARQTIQSPLHF TGCAGTGCTAGGCAGACAATTCAGTCACCCCTCCACTTT TRBV20-1 NA TRBJ1-6 few
CASTLRGGSGYEQFF TGTGCCAGCACCCTGCGCGGCGGGAGCGGCTATGAGCAGTTCTTC TRBV6-1 TRBD2 TRBJ2-1 NA